Listed below are T cell receptor beta chains from one sample, sequenced in a study of OX40 agonist ivuxolimab in advanced cancers. This table comes from immunoSEQ multiplex PCR, and its TCRdb copy is limited to in-frame clones, with some not included. Among 60,000 to 80,000 clones listed, 75% to 90% were seen once. This specimen consisted of CD4+ or CD8+ T cells sorted from blood, obtained in a trial of the OX40 agonist ivuxolimab. These receptors all stem from an adult with an advanced solid tumor such as melanoma, head and neck, liver or kidney cancer. Each CDR3 is given with its conserved first and last residue. The D gene is left open where the match is weak. Clone size is not always given. Where it is, it says once, few, many or a class for expanded clones.

d_call j_call v_call clone_size cdr3_aa cdr3_nt
TRBD1 TRBJ2-5 TRBV18 . CASSPSRQGPQETQYF TGTGCCAGCTCACCCTCTCGACAGGGCCCCCAAGAGACCCAGTACTTC
. TRBJ1-6 TRBV18 . CASSVSSYNSPLHF TGTGCCAGCTCAGTAAGCTCCTATAATTCACCCCTCCACTTT
. TRBJ1-1 TRBV5-1 . CASSRGPADMNTEAFF TGCGCCAGCAGCCGGGGGCCCGCGGATATGAACACTGAAGCTTTCTTT
TRBD1 TRBJ1-5 TRBV7-2 . CASSLDRGSNQPQHF TGTGCCAGCAGCTTAGACAGGGGGAGTAATCAGCCCCAGCATTTT
. TRBJ2-7 TRBV7-2 . CASSPNPGYEQYF TGTGCCAGCAGCCCAAACCCAGGGTACGAGCAGTACTTC
TRBD1 TRBJ1-1 TRBV29-1 . CSVGTGGTEAFF TGCAGCGTGGGTACAGGGGGCACTGAAGCTTTCTTT
. TRBJ1-1 TRBV28 . CASSYTSGEAEAFF TGTGCCAGCAGTTACACCTCGGGGGAGGCTGAAGCTTTCTTT
. TRBJ2-5 TRBV7-2 . CASSRAQDSLQETQYF TGTGCCAGCAGCCGTGCCCAGGACAGCCTCCAAGAGACCCAGTACTTC
TRBD1 TRBJ2-5 TRBV11-3 . CASSSSGTGIWTQYF TGTGCCAGCAGCTCCTCCGGGACAGGGATTTGGACCCAGTACTTC
TRBD2 TRBJ2-6 TRBV28 . CASKIGGNSGANVLTF TGTGCCAGCAAAATCGGGGGGAACTCTGGGGCCAACGTCCTGACTTTC
. TRBJ2-6 TRBV7-2 . CASSSRRGLSSGANVLTF TGTGCCAGCAGCTCACGACGGGGGCTCTCCTCTGGGGCCAACGTCCTGACTTTC
. TRBJ1-6 TRBV4-3 . CASSQVRSLSLSPLHF TGCGCCAGCAGCCAAGTCCGGAGCCTCTCTTTGTCACCCCTCCACTTT
TRBD2 TRBJ2-1 TRBV5-1 few CASSSGGTNNEQFF TGCGCCAGCAGTAGCGGGGGGACTAACAATGAGCAGTTCTTC
. TRBJ1-4 TRBV19 . CASSSGPNEKLFF TGTGCCAGTAGTTCCGGGCCTAATGAAAAACTGTTTTTT
. TRBJ1-1 TRBV18 . CASSPVTGEAFF TGTGCCAGCTCTCCGGTCACCGGCGAAGCTTTCTTT
. TRBJ2-1 TRBV18 . CASSPQTASEQFF TGTGCCAGCTCACCACAAACAGCCAGTGAGCAGTTCTTC
. TRBJ2-7 TRBV14 . CASSPFQGYEQYF TGTGCCAGCAGCCCCTTCCAGGGCTACGAGCAGTACTTC
. TRBJ1-6 TRBV19 . CASRTRAGGPYSPLHF TGTGCCAGTAGGACCCGGGCCGGGGGGCCGTATTCACCCCTCCACTTT
. TRBJ1-4 TRBV11-3 . CASSSIPYKGGGEKLFF TGTGCCAGCAGCTCGATCCCCTATAAGGGGGGTGGTGAAAAACTGTTTTTT
TRBD1 TRBJ2-7 TRBV11-3 . CASSRGQGTYEQYF TGTGCCAGCAGTAGGGGACAGGGAACCTACGAGCAGTACTTC
TRBD1 TRBJ1-2 TRBV4-1 few CASSQEPTGVGYTF TGCGCCAGCAGCCAAGAACCGACAGGGGTCGGCTACACCTTC
. TRBJ1-2 TRBV5-6 few CASSLDGRSPVYGYTF TGTGCCAGCAGCTTGGATGGGAGAAGCCCAGTCTATGGCTACACCTTC
. TRBJ1-1 TRBV9 . CASSVDTDNTEAFF TGTGCCAGCAGCGTGGACACCGATAACACTGAAGCTTTCTTT
. TRBJ1-4 TRBV5-1 . CASSLPQSGEKLFF TGCGCCAGCAGCTTGCCCCAGTCGGGTGAAAAACTGTTTTTT
. TRBJ1-5 TRBV29-1 once CSVGRDENQPQHF TGCAGCGTTGGGAGGGACGAAAATCAGCCCCAGCATTTT
. TRBJ1-5 TRBV29-1 once CSVERGGSGQPQHF TGCAGCGTTGAAAGAGGAGGTTCAGGCCAGCCCCAGCATTTT
. TRBJ1-6 TRBV2 . CATQGGAYNSPLHF TGTGCCACCCAAGGGGGGGCCTATAATTCACCCCTCCACTTT
. TRBJ2-2 TRBV19 . CASSIGQGSTGELFF TGTGCCAGTAGTATCGGCCAGGGCAGCACCGGGGAGCTGTTTTTT
TRBD1 TRBJ2-2 TRBV19 once CASSQGTGVTGELFF TGTGCCAGTAGTCAAGGGACAGGAGTAACCGGGGAGCTGTTTTTT
. TRBJ1-3 TRBV4-3 . CASSPTAGNTIYF TGCGCCAGCAGCCCTACAGCTGGAAACACCATATATTTT
. TRBJ1-1 TRBV5-1 . CASSLEILRKNTEAFF TGCGCCAGCAGCTTGGAGATTTTGCGGAAGAACACTGAAGCTTTCTTT
. TRBJ1-1 TRBV4-3 . CASSQEGGGFFTEAFF TGCGCCAGCAGCCAAGAAGGGGGGGGGTTCTTCACTGAAGCTTTCTTT
. TRBJ2-7 TRBV2 once CASRRDNYEQYF TGTGCCAGCAGGAGGGACAACTACGAGCAGTACTTC
. TRBJ1-6 TRBV7-2 . CASSLVGPAINSPLHF TGTGCCAGCAGCTTAGTAGGTCCAGCAATTAATTCACCCCTCCACTTT
. TRBJ2-7 TRBV11-3 . CASSLNRDGEQYF TGTGCCAGCAGCTTAAACAGGGACGGCGAGCAGTACTTC
TRBD1 TRBJ2-7 TRBV6-5 . CASSKGGQGALEQYF TGTGCCAGCAGCAAGGGGGGACAGGGGGCCCTCGAGCAGTACTTC
TRBD2 TRBJ2-1 TRBV7-2 once CASSTGLAGYNEQFF TGTGCCAGCAGCACGGGACTAGCGGGCTACAATGAGCAGTTCTTC
. TRBJ2-3 TRBV29-1 few CSVDTDTQYF TGCAGCGTTGACACCGATACGCAGTATTTT
. TRBJ1-1 TRBV5-1 . CASSLAVNTEAFF TGCGCCAGCAGCTTAGCCGTGAACACTGAAGCTTTCTTT
TRBD2 TRBJ2-2 TRBV27 once CASSGTSGGAGGELFF TGTGCCAGCAGTGGGACTAGCGGGGGGGCCGGCGGGGAGCTGTTTTTT
. TRBJ1-5 TRBV2 . CASSGLRVVLGQPQHF TGTGCCAGCAGTGGGCTCCGGGTAGTTTTGGGGCAGCCCCAGCATTTT
. TRBJ2-7 TRBV7-2 . CASSLEALSEQYF TGTGCCAGTAGCCTAGAGGCCCTCTCCGAGCAGTACTTC
. TRBJ1-2 TRBV11-2 . CASSAREVSYTF TGTGCCAGCAGCGCGAGGGAGGTTAGCTACACCTTC
. TRBJ1-1 TRBV11-2 few CASSFGLRGTEAFF TGTGCCAGCAGCTTCGGCCTACGCGGGACTGAAGCTTTCTTT
. TRBJ1-6 TRBV6-5 . CASSWTAPGNSPLHF TGTGCCAGCAGTTGGACAGCTCCAGGCAATTCACCCCTCCACTTT
TRBD2 TRBJ2-1 TRBV29-1 . CSVEERRGGEQFF TGCAGCGTTGAAGAGCGACGGGGGGGTGAGCAGTTCTTC
. TRBJ1-1 TRBV5-1 once CASSLTGSTEAFF TGCGCCAGCAGCTTAACGGGGAGCACTGAAGCTTTCTTT
TRBD1 TRBJ1-2 TRBV18 once CASSPDRGRLLGGYTF TGTGCCAGCTCACCGGACAGGGGACGCCTTCTAGGCGGCTACACCTTC